Following are 3 T cell receptor beta chains from one sample sequenced in a study of blood T cell repertoires in COVID-19. Only in-frame clones appear in the TCRdb table, and some are missing; sequencing was by immunoSEQ multiplex PCR. The table has 180,000 or so clones, over 80% seen once; the top ten hold 10% to 15%. The sample consisted of PBMCs or T cells enriched from blood (not recorded which). These receptors were taken from a woman aged 60-75 years who had recovered from COVID-19.

The genes are TRBV30 and TRBJ1-1; no definite D call. Germline CDR1 and CDR2: GTSNPN and SVGIG (reference sequence). Trimming stripped 2 bases from V and 5 bases from J, with 12 bases between. The CDR3 covers 13 residues. The CDR3 region is CAWSPKAGTEAFF. The CDR3 coding sequence is TGTGCCTGGAGTCCTAAGGCGGGGACTGAAGCTTTCTTT.

The gene calls are TRBV5-6 and TRBJ1-1; D may be TRBD1 (5 bases). The CDR3 runs to 14 residues. Germline CDR1 SGHDT, CDR2 YYEEEE. Trimming stripped 4 bases from V and 8 bases from J, with 18 bases between. The CDR3 bases are TGTGCCAGCAGCCCCGGGGGAGGTACACCCGAAGCTTTCTTT. It translates to CASSPGGGTPEAFF.

The V gene is TRBV4-1, the J gene TRBJ1-3; D is unclear. CDR1 is MGHRA and CDR2 is YSYEKL in the germline V gene. The CDR3 length is 16 residues. Trimming stripped 1 base from V and 0 bases from J, with 10 bases between. The CDR3 region is CASSQGAGSSGNTIYF. The CDR3, as DNA: TGCGCCAGCAGCCAAGGGGCCGGCAGCTCTGGAAACACCATATATTTT.